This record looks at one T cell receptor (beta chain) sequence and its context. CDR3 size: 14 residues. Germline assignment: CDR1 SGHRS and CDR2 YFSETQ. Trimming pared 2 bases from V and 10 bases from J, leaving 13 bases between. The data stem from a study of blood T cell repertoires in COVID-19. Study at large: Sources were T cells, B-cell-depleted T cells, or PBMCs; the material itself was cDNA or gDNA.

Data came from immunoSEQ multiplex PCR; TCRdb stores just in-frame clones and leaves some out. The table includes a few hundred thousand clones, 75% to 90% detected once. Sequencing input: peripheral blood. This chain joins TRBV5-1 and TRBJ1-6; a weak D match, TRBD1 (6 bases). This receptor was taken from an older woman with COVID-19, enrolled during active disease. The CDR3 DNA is TGCGCCAGCAGCTTCGACAGGCCTGGGTCACCCCTCCACTTT. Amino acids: CASSFDRPGSPLHF.